This T cell receptor (beta chain) was sequenced for a study of neurological immune-mediated disorders. Germline CDR1 is DFQATT and CDR2 is SNEGSKA (reference sequence). This CDR3 has 16 amino acids. With 0 bases removed from V and 2 bases from J, the gap between germline ends came to 16 bases. Notes on the study in general: No expanded-clone CDR3 amino acid sequence recurred across subjects, suggesting private TCR-beta repertoires.

Many counts were recorded for this clonotype. What it binds is unknown. 5'RACE with 10-nucleotide random UMIs generated the cDNA. TCRdb reprocessed the 5' RACE reads with MiXCR, giving one entry per CDR3 protein. The profile shows 36,000 or so distinct CDR3 sequences, around a tenth of them singletons. This chain joins TRBV20-1 and TRBJ1-1; D may be TRBD1 (6 bases). The source of this sequence is a woman aged 25 to 39 with HTLV-1-associated myelopathy (HAM/TSP). Sequences were obtained from PBMCs. The CDR3 loop is CSARDDTGISNTEAFF. The CDR3 DNA follows: TGCAGTGCTAGAGATGACACAGGGATTTCTAACACTGAAGCTTTCTTT.